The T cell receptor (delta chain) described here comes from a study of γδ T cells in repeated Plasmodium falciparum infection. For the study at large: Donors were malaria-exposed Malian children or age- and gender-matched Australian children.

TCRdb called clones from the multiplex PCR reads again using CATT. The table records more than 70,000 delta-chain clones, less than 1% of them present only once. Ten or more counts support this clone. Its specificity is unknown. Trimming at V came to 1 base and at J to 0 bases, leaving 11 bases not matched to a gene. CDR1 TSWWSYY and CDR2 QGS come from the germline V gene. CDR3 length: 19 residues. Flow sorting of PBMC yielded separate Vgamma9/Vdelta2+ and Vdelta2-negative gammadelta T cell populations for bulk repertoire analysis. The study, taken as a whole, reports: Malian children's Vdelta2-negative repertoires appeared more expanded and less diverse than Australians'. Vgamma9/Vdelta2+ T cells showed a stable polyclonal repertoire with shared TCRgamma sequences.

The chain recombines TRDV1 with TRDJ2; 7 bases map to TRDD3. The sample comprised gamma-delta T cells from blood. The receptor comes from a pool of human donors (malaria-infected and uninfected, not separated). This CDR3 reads CALGEREWGSPSLTAQLFF. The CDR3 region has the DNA TGTGCTCTTGGGGAACGGGAATGGGGGAGCCCCTCTTTGACAGCACAACTCTTCTTT.